Sequencing of this T cell receptor beta chain was carried out in a study of T cell responses to AZD1222 COVID-19 vaccine. Repertoires were generated with immunoSEQ multiplex PCR, while TCRdb's copy carries only in-frame clones and drops some. This table has roughly 120,000 clones, 70% to 90% appearing once. CDR1 is SGDLS and CDR2 is YYNGEE in the germline V gene. The CDR3 is made up of 13 amino acids. Trimming took 4 bases from V and 8 from J, leaving 15 bases between them. The material was peripheral blood, obtained on day 0 of AZD1222 vaccination. This clonotype was obtained from an adult in good health. The rearrangement links TRBV9 to TRBJ1-1, with D possibly matching TRBD1 (6 bases). CDR3 loop: CASSSSPGGEAFF. The CDR3 coding sequence is TGTGCCAGCAGCTCTTCACCGGGGGGCGAAGCTTTCTTT.